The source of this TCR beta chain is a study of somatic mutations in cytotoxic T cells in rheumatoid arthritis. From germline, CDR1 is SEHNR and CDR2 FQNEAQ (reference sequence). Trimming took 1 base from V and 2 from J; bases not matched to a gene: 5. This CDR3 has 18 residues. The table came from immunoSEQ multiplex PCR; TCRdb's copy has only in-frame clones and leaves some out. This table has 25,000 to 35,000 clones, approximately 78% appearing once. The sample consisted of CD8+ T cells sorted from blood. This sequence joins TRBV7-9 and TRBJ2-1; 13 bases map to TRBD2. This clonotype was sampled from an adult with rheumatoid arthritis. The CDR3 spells CASSLGKGLAGTYNEQFF. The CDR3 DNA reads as TGTGCCAGCAGCTTAGGAAAGGGACTAGCGGGGACCTACAATGAGCAGTTCTTC.